This T cell receptor beta chain came from a study of blood T cells in healthy people across ages. This clonotype appeared a few times. This CDR3 is built from 14 residues. In germline, CDR1 is DFQATT, CDR2 SNEGSKA (reference sequence). V was trimmed by 7 bases and J by 1 base, leaving 16 bases between them. In each sample, at least 7 million PBMCs were isolated. A sample-barcoded 5' primer and a J-beta primer mix were used in a second PCR of roughly 7 to 11 cycles. TCRdb used MiXCR to reprocess the 5' RACE reads, holding one entry per CDR3 protein. The sample carries about 1,500,000 distinct CDR3 sequences, approximately 40% recorded once.

The sequence was collected from a woman aged 18-29 years in good health. The chain recombines TRBV20-1 with TRBJ1-1; weak D call: TRBD1 (6 bases). The sequenced sample was blood. The CDR3 DNA reads as TGCAGTGTCATCACCAGGGGAACGAACACTGAAGCTTTCTTT. Encoded protein: CSVITRGTNTEAFF.